A single sample is the source of the 9 T cell receptor beta chains below, sequenced in a study of T cell repertoires in cytomegalovirus infection. TCRdb re-called the reads with MiXCR, one entry per CDR3 protein. The table includes 130,000 or so distinct CDR3 sequences, about 6% detected once. The sequenced material came from PBMCs. These receptors were taken from a human donor in good health (CMV status not recorded). Some clones in this sample may be carry-over from other donors' samples.

This clonotype has a count of ten or more. This chain uses TRBV12-3 or TRBV12-4 with TRBJ2-1, with D perhaps matching TRBD1 (6 bases). Deletions cut 6 bases from V and 8 bases from J, with 17 bases between. CDR3 size: 14 residues. CDR3 bases: TGTGCCAGCAGCCTAAGGTTGGGGGCCGATGAGCAGTTCTTC. Translating gives CASSLRLGADEQFF.

This clonotype was counted ten times or more. The chain joins TRBV12-3 or TRBV12-4 to TRBJ2-3; the D gene is possibly TRBD2 (6 bases). V was clipped by 4 bases and J by 9 bases, with 20 bases between them. There are 15 residues in the CDR3. CDR3 sequence reads: CASSSSGRPGGTQYF. The CDR3 coding sequence is TGTGCCAGCAGTTCCAGCGGACGCCCCGGGGGAACGCAGTATTTT.

At least ten counts were recorded for this clonotype. The rearrangement links TRBV7-2 to TRBJ2-3, with D unclear. There are 15 residues in the CDR3. V lost 2 bases and J lost 1, with 10 bases in between. Germline CDR1 and CDR2: SGHTA and FQGNSA. This chain's CDR3 is CASSLWHRGTDTQYF. The DNA for the CDR3 is TGTGCCAGCAGCTTATGGCACCGGGGCACAGATACGCAGTATTTT.

Many counts were recorded for this clonotype. The J gene is TRBJ1-5, the V gene TRBV12-3 or TRBV12-4; D is uncertain. The CDR3 totals 19 residues. Between the trimmed V and J ends, which lost 3 bases and 0 bases, there was a span of 21 bases. CDR3 sequence (DNA): TGTGCCAGCAGTTTCAAACCCCGTTGGCAGCCGTCTAGCAATCAGCCCCAGCATTTT. Protein sequence: CASSFKPRWQPSSNQPQHF.

The chain combines TRBV2 with TRBJ2-3; D unclear. This CDR3 comprises 16 residues. Trimming stripped 6 bases from V and 5 bases from J, with 21 bases between. Germline CDR1 reads SNHLY; CDR2 reads FYNNEI. The CDR3, as DNA: TGTGCCAGCAGGGGCTTTCAAGGGCCCGCAATAGATACGCAGTATTTT. It encodes CASRGFQGPAIDTQYF.

Many counts were recorded for this clonotype. CDR3 in DNA: TGCAGCGCCAGCGGGGGGGGATCCACTGAAGCTTTCTTT. It is translated as CSASGGGSTEAFF. The chain recombines TRBV29-1 with TRBJ1-1, with D possibly being TRBD1 (5 bases). Trimming pared 7 bases from V and 4 bases from J, leaving 16 bases between. The CDR3 is made up of 13 amino acids. Germline V CDR1 and CDR2: SQVTM, ANQGSEA.

This sequence joins TRBV29-1 and TRBJ2-3; TRBD1 matches 10 bases. Germline trimming cut 3 bases from V and 3 bases from J; bases unmatched to any gene: 6. Germline values: CDR1 SQVTM, CDR2 ANQGSEA. There are 15 residues in the CDR3. CDR3 protein: CSVEGGQGLTDTQYF. CDR3 coding DNA: TGCAGCGTTGAGGGGGGACAGGGGTTAACAGATACGCAGTATTTT.

At least ten counts were recorded for this clonotype. V usage is TRBV28 and J usage is TRBJ1-2, with D perhaps matching TRBD1 (6 bases). CDR3 size: 13 residues. CDR1 is MDHEN, CDR2 SYDVKM, per germline. Trimming left V 8 bases short and J 7 bases short, with 17 bases between. CDR3 sequence reads: CASLGGGLSGYTF. The CDR3 nucleotides read TGTGCCAGCCTCGGGGGGGGGCTCAGTGGCTACACCTTC.

This clonotype came up many times. The chain employs TRBV7-8 and TRBJ1-5, with D hard to call. This CDR3 has 15 residues. V dropped 1 base and J dropped 6 bases, with 13 bases sitting between them. Per the germline V gene, CDR1 is SGHVS and CDR2 is FQNEAQ. CDR3 residues: CASSLVLGGSQPQHF. The CDR3 DNA follows: TGTGCCAGCAGCTTAGTTCTCGGCGGGTCTCAGCCCCAGCATTTT. Using reference TRBV7-8 and TRBJ1-5 for the parts outside the CDR3, the full variable domain is GAGVSQSPRYKVAKRGQDVALRCDPISGHVSLFWYQQALGQGPEFLTYFQNEAQLDKSGLPSDRFFAERPEGSVSTLKIQRTQQEDSAVYLCASSLVLGGSQPQHFGDGTRLSIL.